The 10 T cell receptor beta chains below were found in one sample sequenced in a study of blood T cell repertoires in COVID-19. Assay: immunoSEQ multiplex PCR; the TCRdb copy retains only in-frame clones and omits some. In the table there are fewer than 130,000 clones, roughly nine tenths of which are singletons. The specimen sequenced was peripheral blood. These receptors were taken from a woman older than 75 with acute or convalescent COVID-19.

The chain couples TRBV10-2 to TRBJ1-5; 7 bases fit TRBD1. After removal of 8 bases from V and 6 bases from J, the junction contained 7 bases not matched to a gene. The CDR3 contains 13 residues. Germline CDR1 reads WSHSY; CDR2 reads SAAADI. The CDR3 reads CASGTGAAQPQHF. CDR3 sequence (DNA): TGCGCCAGCGGAACAGGGGCGGCTCAGCCCCAGCATTTT.

This clone was recorded a few times. This sequence joins TRBV9 and TRBJ1-3; 8 nucleotides agree with TRBD1. Trimming took 0 bases from V and 2 from J; bases not matched to a gene: 16. The CDR3 sequence is 20 residues long. CDR1 is SGDLS and CDR2 is YYNGEE in the germline V gene. The chain's CDR3 is CASSVGLGQGLTNTGNTIYF. In nucleotides, the CDR3 is TGTGCCAGCAGCGTAGGCCTCGGACAGGGACTAACTAACACTGGAAACACCATATATTTT.

This chain connects TRBV10-3 to TRBJ2-5, with D possibly being TRBD1 (5 bases). The CDR3 consists of 14 residues. From germline, CDR1 is ENHRY and CDR2 SYGVKD. Trimming left V 3 bases short and J 5 bases short, with 13 bases between. The CDR3 sequence: CAISDGPPGETQYF. DNA for the CDR3: TGTGCCATCAGTGACGGGCCCCCAGGGGAGACCCAGTACTTC.

The genes are TRBV19 and TRBJ2-7; TRBD2 matches at 11 bases. CDR1 is LNHDA and CDR2 is SQIVND in the germline V gene (reference sequence). The ends lost 3 bases at V and 6 bases at J; junction bases unmatched: 1. The CDR3 consists of 13 residues. CDR3 coding DNA: TGTGCCAGTAGTATCGGACTAGCGGGCGAGCAGTACTTC. This encodes CASSIGLAGEQYF.

This clone appeared once. The chain couples TRBV7-2 to TRBJ1-2; a weak D match, TRBD1 (6 bases). The CDR3 sequence is 14 residues long. Germline-derived CDR1 and CDR2 are SGHTA and FQGNSA. V was cut by 6 bases and J by 5 bases, with 16 bases left in between. CDR3 region: CASRVTGLEYGYTF. CDR3 sequence (DNA): TGTGCCAGCAGGGTTACAGGGTTGGAGTATGGCTACACCTTC.

This chain's CDR3 is CSASQGSRVEQYF. The CDR3 region has the DNA TGCAGTGCGAGTCAGGGGTCCAGGGTCGAGCAGTACTTC. The V gene is TRBV20-1, the J gene TRBJ2-7; D is perhaps TRBD1 (6 bases). The CDR3 extends over 13 amino acids. Germline V gene sequence: CDR1 DFQATT, CDR2 SNEGSKA (reference sequence). V lost 6 bases to trimming and J lost 6 bases, with 18 bases between them.

V usage is TRBV2 and J usage is TRBJ1-5; possible D gene TRBD1, 6 bases. This CDR3 has 15 residues. V was shortened by 8 bases and J by 0 bases, with 14 bases between the two germline ends. Germline V gene lookup returns CDR1 SNHLY and CDR2 FYNNEI. This CDR3 is CASRVGGYSNQPQHF. The CDR3 nucleotides are TGTGCCAGCCGAGTTGGGGGCTATAGCAATCAGCCCCAGCATTTT.

This rearrangement joins TRBV12-3 or TRBV12-4 to TRBJ1-2, with TRBD1 matching over 11 bases. V gave up 6 bases and J gave up 7 bases; unmatched junction bases: 4. The CDR3 is 13 residues long. The CDR3 reads CASRTGTGGGYTF. CDR3 in DNA: TGTGCCAGCAGGACTGGGACAGGGGGTGGCTACACCTTC.

This clone was seen just once. The J gene is TRBJ1-4, the V gene TRBV28; 11 bases agree with TRBD1. This CDR3 is built from 14 residues. CDR1 and CDR2 (germline): MDHEN, SYDVKM. V lost 5 bases and J lost 8; bases outside the gene matches: 4. The CDR3: CASSPRTGGEKLFF. CDR3 DNA: TGTGCCAGCAGTCCCCGGACAGGGGGCGAAAAACTGTTTTTT. The full variable domain, completed using reference TRBV28 and TRBJ1-4, is DVKVTQSSRYLVKRTGEKVFLECVQDMDHENMFWYRQDPGLGLRLIYFSYDVKMKEKGDIPEGYSVSREKKERFSLILESASTNQTSMYLCASSPRTGGEKLFFGSGTQLSVL.

This clone came up once. The V call is TRBV10-2, the J call TRBJ2-1; D gene unclear. The germline V and J ends were trimmed by 3 bases and 6 bases, with 6 bases remaining between them. The CDR3 runs to 12 residues. Per germline, CDR1 WSHSY and CDR2 SAAADI. The CDR3 loop is CASSELLNEQFF. Written as DNA, the CDR3 is TGCGCCAGCAGTGAACTACTCAATGAGCAGTTCTTC.